The 16 T cell receptor beta chains below were found in one sample sequenced in a study of Tregs in tolerant kidney transplant recipients. The antigens these receptors bind are not known. Profiling relied on immunoSEQ multiplex PCR, and the TCRdb table lists in-frame clones only, not all of them. Counted here are 2,800 or so clones, around 38% occurring once; the ten biggest clones make up 7.4%. Sequencing input: Tregs from blood cultured with allogeneic cells. These receptors all stem from a human donor in good health.

V usage is TRBV5-4 and J usage is TRBJ1-5; 9 bases line up with TRBD1. Looked up from germline, CDR1 is SGHNT and CDR2 is YYREEE (reference sequence). V lost 3 bases and J lost 6; bases outside the gene matches: 10. The CDR3 has 16 amino acids. CDR3 sequence (DNA): TGTGCCAGCAGCTCCCTACAGGGGGCGCAAGGTCAGCCCCAGCATTTT. It yields the protein CASSSLQGAQGQPQHF.

V is TRBV6-6 and J is TRBJ2-7, with D perhaps assigned TRBD1 or TRBD2 (5 bases each). The V end was cut by 0 bases, the J end by 8 bases, with 14 bases between. The CDR3 runs to 14 residues. Germline CDR1 reads MNHNY; CDR2 reads SVGAGI (reference sequence). In nucleotides, the CDR3 is TGTGCCAGCAGTTACTCTAGCGCTCAGGGAAAGCAGTACTTC. Translating gives CASSYSSAQGKQYF.

This rearrangement joins TRBV6-5 to TRBJ2-3, with 9 bases fitting TRBD2. Germline lookup yields CDR1 MNHEY and CDR2 SVGAGI. The CDR3 totals 14 residues. The junction had 9 bases not matched to a gene; V was cut back by 8 bases and J by 6 bases. The CDR3 region is CASRAGGPPDTQYF. The CDR3, as DNA: TGTGCCAGCCGGGCGGGAGGGCCGCCGGATACGCAGTATTTT.

The chain employs TRBV30 and TRBJ1-4, with D tentatively TRBD1 (5 bases). This CDR3 is built from 13 residues. Trimming left V 1 base short and J 4 bases short, with 7 bases between. CDR1 GTSNPN and CDR2 SVGIG come from the germline V gene (reference sequence). The CDR3 DNA reads as TGTGCCTGGAGTGGGGACCTTAATGAAAAACTGTTTTTT. Translated: CAWSGDLNEKLFF.

The chain combines TRBV5-4 with TRBJ1-1, with D unresolved. Trimming pared 1 base from V and 11 bases from J, leaving 12 bases between. This CDR3 has 12 amino acids. Germline loops: CDR1 SGHNT, CDR2 YYREEE (reference sequence). The CDR3 bases are TGTGCCAGCAGCTTGATAGATACCCGGGCTTTCTTT. Its protein is CASSLIDTRAFF.

V usage is TRBV19 and J usage is TRBJ1-6, with D possibly matching TRBD1 (6 bases). This CDR3 region has 12 residues. Deletions cut 10 bases from V and 4 bases from J, with 8 bases between. Germline V gives CDR1 LNHDA, CDR2 SQIVND (reference sequence). Here the CDR3 reads CATGQYNSPLHF. CDR3 in DNA: TGTGCCACCGGACAGTATAATTCACCCCTCCACTTT.

This clone was counted a few times. The V and J genes are TRBV2 and TRBJ1-2, with D perhaps matching TRBD1 (5 bases). This CDR3 is 14 amino acids long. CDR1 SNHLY and CDR2 FYNNEI come from the germline V gene. V lost 4 bases and J lost 5, with 14 bases in between. The CDR3 bases are TGTGCCAGCAGTGTTGACAGTATTTGGTATGGCTACACCTTC. This sequence encodes CASSVDSIWYGYTF.

CDR3 coding DNA: TGTGCCAGCAGTTATGGAGGGGTCCGGGAGACCCAGTACTTC. Its protein product is CASSYGGVRETQYF. V and J are TRBV6-6 and TRBJ2-5, with D perhaps TRBD2 (6 bases). The V gene's germline CDR1 is MNHNY and CDR2 SVGAGI (reference sequence). The CDR3 sequence is 14 residues long. With 3 bases removed from V and 5 bases from J, the gap between germline ends came to 13 bases.

This clone is termed medium-sized. The chain couples TRBV6-5 to TRBJ1-2; D is ambiguous. V was clipped by 0 bases and J by 0 bases, with 5 bases between them. CDR3 length: 14 amino acids. Germline V gene sequence: CDR1 MNHEY, CDR2 SVGAGI. CDR3 nucleotides: TGTGCCAGCAGTTACTCGGCGGCTAACTATGGCTACACCTTC. Its protein product is CASSYSAANYGYTF.

The chain joins TRBV6-5 to TRBJ2-7; TRBD1 aligns across 8 bases. The CDR3 is made up of 13 amino acids. V dropped 6 bases and J dropped 3; count of bases not matched to a gene: 4. In germline, CDR1 is MNHEY, CDR2 SVGAGI. CDR3 coding DNA: TGTGCCAGCAGGCGGACAGGGAACTACGAGCAGTACTTC. Its protein is CASRRTGNYEQYF.

Here the CDR3 reads CASSYPGVSGNEQFF. The CDR3 DNA sequence: TGTGCCAGCAGTTACCCGGGAGTTTCAGGCAATGAGCAGTTCTTC. The rearrangement uses TRBV6-5 and TRBJ2-1, with D possibly matching TRBD2 (6 bases). The CDR3 has 15 residues. Trimming cost V 2 bases and J 6 bases, with 14 bases left between them. Germline CDR1 MNHEY, CDR2 SVGAGI.

The gene calls are TRBV9 and TRBJ1-5, with D possibly TRBD1 on 5 matching bases. CDR1 is SGDLS, CDR2 YYNGEE, per germline. V gave up 2 bases and J gave up 7 bases, with 13 bases separating them. CDR3 length equals 14 residues. The CDR3 nucleotides read TGTGCCAGCAGCGTGGGGGACGGGGGGCAGCCCCAGCATTTT. It is translated as CASSVGDGGQPQHF.

The gene calls are TRBV6-5 and TRBJ1-5; D may be TRBD1 (6 bases). CDR1 is MNHEY, CDR2 SVGAGI, per germline. The CDR3 contains 15 residues. V was trimmed by 6 bases and J by 1 base, leaving 13 bases between them. The CDR3 here is CASSRQTGSNQPQHF. In DNA form, the CDR3 reads TGTGCCAGCAGCCGGCAAACAGGGAGCAATCAGCCCCAGCATTTT.

The genes are TRBV7-9 and TRBJ2-3, with TRBD2 matching over 8 bases. Germline CDR1 is SEHNR and CDR2 is FQNEAQ (reference sequence). The length of the CDR3 is 15 residues. J lost 5 bases, V lost 6 bases, and 10 bases had no gene match. As DNA, the CDR3 is TGTGCCAGCAGACGACAGCGGGGGTCACAAGATACGCAGTATTTT. Translation gives CASRRQRGSQDTQYF.

This rearrangement joins TRBV5-1 to TRBJ1-5, with D possibly being TRBD1 (5 bases). In germline, CDR1 is SGHRS, CDR2 YFSETQ. The CDR3 consists of 15 residues. The V gene lost 0 bases and the J gene lost 0 bases, with 7 bases spanning the gap. CDR3 protein: CASSLGQNSNQPQHF. CDR3 nucleotides: TGCGCCAGCAGCTTGGGACAGAATAGCAATCAGCCCCAGCATTTT.

J is TRBJ2-1 and V is TRBV5-1; TRBD2 agrees at 9 bases. This CDR3 comprises 15 residues. The germline gives CDR1 SGHRS, CDR2 YFSETQ. J lost 2 bases, V lost 4 bases, and 4 bases had no gene match. This CDR3 reads CASSGRTSAYNEQFF. CDR3 bases: TGCGCCAGCAGCGGAAGGACTAGCGCCTACAATGAGCAGTTCTTC.